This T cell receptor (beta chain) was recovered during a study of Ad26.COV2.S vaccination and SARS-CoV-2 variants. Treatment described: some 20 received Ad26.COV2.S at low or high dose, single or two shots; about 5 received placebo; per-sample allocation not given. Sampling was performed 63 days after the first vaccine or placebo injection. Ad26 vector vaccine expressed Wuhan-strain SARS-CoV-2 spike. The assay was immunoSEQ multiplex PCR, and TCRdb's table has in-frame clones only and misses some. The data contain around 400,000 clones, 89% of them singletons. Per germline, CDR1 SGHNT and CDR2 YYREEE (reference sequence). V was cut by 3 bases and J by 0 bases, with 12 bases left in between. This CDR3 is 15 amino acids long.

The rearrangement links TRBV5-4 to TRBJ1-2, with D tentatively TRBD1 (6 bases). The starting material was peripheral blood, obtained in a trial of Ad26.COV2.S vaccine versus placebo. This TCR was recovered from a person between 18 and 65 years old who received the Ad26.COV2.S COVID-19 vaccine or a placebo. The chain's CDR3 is CASSSGHLTNYGYTF. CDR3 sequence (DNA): TGTGCCAGCAGCTCGGGACATCTAACTAACTATGGCTACACCTTC. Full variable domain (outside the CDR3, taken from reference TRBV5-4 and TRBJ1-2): ETGVTQSPTHLIKTRGQQVTLRCSSQSGHNTVSWYQQALGQGPQFIFQYYREEENGRGNFPPRFSGLQFPNYSSELNVNALELDDSALYLCASSSGHLTNYGYTFGSGTRLTVV.